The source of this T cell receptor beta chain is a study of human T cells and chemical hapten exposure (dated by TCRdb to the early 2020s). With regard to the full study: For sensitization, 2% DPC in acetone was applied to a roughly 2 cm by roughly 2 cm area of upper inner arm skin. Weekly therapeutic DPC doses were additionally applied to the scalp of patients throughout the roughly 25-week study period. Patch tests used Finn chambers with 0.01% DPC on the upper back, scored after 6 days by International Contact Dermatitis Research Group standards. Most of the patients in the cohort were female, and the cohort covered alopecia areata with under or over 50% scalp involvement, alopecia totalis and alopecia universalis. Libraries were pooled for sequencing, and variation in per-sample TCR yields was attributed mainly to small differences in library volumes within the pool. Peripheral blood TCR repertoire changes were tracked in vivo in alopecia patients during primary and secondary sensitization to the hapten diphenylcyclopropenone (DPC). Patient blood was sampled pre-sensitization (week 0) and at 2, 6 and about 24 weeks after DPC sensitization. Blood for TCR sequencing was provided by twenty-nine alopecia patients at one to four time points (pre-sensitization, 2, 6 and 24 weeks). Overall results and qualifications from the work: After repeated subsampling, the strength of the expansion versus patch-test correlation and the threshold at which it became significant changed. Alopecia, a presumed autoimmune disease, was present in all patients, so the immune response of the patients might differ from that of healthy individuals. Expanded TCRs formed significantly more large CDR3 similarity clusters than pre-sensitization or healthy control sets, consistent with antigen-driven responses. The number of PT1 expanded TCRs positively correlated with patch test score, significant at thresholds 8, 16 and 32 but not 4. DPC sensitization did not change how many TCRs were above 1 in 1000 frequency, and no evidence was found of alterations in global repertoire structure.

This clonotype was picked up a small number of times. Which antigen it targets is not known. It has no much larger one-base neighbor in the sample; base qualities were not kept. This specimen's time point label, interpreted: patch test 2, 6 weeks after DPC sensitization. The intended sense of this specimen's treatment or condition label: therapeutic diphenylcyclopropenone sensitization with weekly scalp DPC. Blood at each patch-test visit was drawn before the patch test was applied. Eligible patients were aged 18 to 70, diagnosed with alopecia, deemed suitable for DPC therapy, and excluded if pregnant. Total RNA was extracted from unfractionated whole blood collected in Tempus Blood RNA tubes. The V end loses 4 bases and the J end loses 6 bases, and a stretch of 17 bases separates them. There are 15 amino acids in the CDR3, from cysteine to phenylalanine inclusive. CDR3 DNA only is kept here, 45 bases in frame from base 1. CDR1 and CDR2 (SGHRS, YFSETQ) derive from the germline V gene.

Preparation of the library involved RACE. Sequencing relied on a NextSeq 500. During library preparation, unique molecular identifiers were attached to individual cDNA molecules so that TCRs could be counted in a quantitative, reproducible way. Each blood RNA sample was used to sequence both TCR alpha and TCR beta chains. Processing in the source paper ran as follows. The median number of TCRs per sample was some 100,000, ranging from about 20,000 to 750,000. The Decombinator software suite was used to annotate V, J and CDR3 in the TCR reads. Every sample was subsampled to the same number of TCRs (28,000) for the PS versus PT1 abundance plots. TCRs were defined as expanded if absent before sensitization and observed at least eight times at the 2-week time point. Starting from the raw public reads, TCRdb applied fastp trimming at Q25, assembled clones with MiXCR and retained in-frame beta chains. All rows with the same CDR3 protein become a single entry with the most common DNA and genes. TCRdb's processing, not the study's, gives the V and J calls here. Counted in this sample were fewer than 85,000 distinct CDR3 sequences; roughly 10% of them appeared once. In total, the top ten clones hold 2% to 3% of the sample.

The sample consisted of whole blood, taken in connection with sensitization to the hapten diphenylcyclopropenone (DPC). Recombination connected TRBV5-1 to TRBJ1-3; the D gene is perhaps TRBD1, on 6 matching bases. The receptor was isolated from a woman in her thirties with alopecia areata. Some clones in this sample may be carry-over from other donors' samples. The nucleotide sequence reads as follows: TGCGCCAGCAGCCTGGACAGCGCCAGGTCAAACACCATATATTTT. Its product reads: CASSLDSARSNTIYF.